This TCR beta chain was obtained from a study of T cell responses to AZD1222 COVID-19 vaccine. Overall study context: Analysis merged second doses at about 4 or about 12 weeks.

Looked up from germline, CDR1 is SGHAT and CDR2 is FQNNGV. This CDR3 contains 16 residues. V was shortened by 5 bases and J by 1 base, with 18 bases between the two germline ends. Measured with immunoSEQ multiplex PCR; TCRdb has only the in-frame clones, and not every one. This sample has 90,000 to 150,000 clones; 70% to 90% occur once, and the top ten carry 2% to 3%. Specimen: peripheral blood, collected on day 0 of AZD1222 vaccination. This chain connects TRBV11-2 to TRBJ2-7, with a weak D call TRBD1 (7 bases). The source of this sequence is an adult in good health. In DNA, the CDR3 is TGTGCCAGCAGCCCCCAGGGGGGAGGCCTTTCCTACGAGCAGTACTTC. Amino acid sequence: CASSPQGGGLSYEQYF. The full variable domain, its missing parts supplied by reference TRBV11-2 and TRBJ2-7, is EAGVAQSPRYKIIEKRQSVAFWCNPISGHATLYWYQQILGQGPKLLIQFQNNGVVDDSQLPKDRFSAERLKGVDSTLKIQPAKLEDSAVYLCASSPQGGGLSYEQYFGPGTRLTVT.